This TCR beta chain was identified in a study of blood T cell repertoires in COVID-19 (TCRdb year 2020). Study-level background: Samples covering the acute and convalescent phases of COVID-19 were provided by collaborators in the United States, Italy and Spain. The prospective study material was composed of cDNA or gDNA derived from T cells, B-cell-depleted T cells, or PBMCs. Deeply sampled blood TCRbeta repertoires from subjects exposed to, actively infected with, or recovered from COVID-19 were included in the dataset. The repertoires were released in a freely available public database intended as a resource for research on the immune response to SARS-CoV-2. Samples were obtained from the ongoing ImmuneRACE study (first 160 participants) and from about 1,300 subjects provided by 6 global collaborators. A de-identified subject ID, COVID-19 status, age in years and sex were almost always included in the sample metadata. Where available, HLA class I and class II types were obtained from metadata supplied by the sample provider rather than from assay-based typing. General findings and caveats noted by the study authors: The quantity of clinical and demographic metadata differed by source and by participant and was supplied without curation.

TCRbeta CDR3 regions were amplified from genomic DNA using the immunoSEQ Assay, a bias-controlled multiplex PCR. Under the source paper's analysis protocol: The number of nucleated cells in each sample was estimated by amplification of reference gene primers within the assay. To quantify the absolute abundance of each unique TCRbeta CDR3 rearrangement, sequence reads were collapsed and filtered. For each sample, productive Simpson clonality was calculated as the square root of Simpson's diversity index across productive rearrangements. TCRdb retrieved this table from immuneACCESS and kept in-frame rearrangements only. Not all clones are present; in checked studies, unresolved V genes account for under half, and no reason is known for the remainder. Clone size and V and J calls were adopted from that table, with D and trimming inferred from the DNA. Present in this sample are 40,000 to 55,000 clones, approximately 88% of which were seen just once. The top ten hold 4% to 5.5% of the sample.

The V and J ends are trimmed by 3 bases and 0 bases, leaving 11 bases between them. From the cysteine through the phenylalanine, the CDR3 covers 15 amino acids. Only CDR3 DNA remains: 45 bases, in frame from the first base. CDR1 and CDR2, looked up from the germline V gene, are KGHSH and LQKENI. Each collaborating institution followed its own protocols to collect whole blood in K2EDTA tubes. For TCRbeta analysis, collaborator samples were shipped as frozen whole blood, as isolated PBMCs, or as DNA extracted from either sample type. Concerning this clone itself: It has no known antigen specificity. Base qualities are not at hand, and no much larger clone is one base apart.

This sequence was found in a man in his fifties with active COVID-19. The chain is assembled from TRBV18 and TRBJ1-2; the D gene assignment is ambiguous. The sequenced material came from peripheral blood. In nucleotide form, the sequence is TGTGCCAGCTCACCGTCCCTAAATGCTAACTATGGCTACACCTTC. It codes for CASSPSLNANYGYTF.